The present T cell receptor beta chain was sequenced within a study of Graves' ophthalmopathy and Graves' hyperthyroidism. The length of the CDR3 is 15 residues. Germline loops: CDR1 SNHLY, CDR2 FYNNEI. Eligible hyperthyroidism cases comprised new diagnoses of under 2 months' duration in individuals aged 18 to 65. Enrollment excluded any patients with other autoimmune diseases, uncontrolled infections, pregnancy or lactation. The study amplified TCR beta CDR3 regions using RNA transcripts. An opening RT-PCR round employed HTBI primers and preceded a second-round multiplex PCR. In TCRdb, the multiplex PCR reads were re-called with MiXCR into one record per CDR3 protein. Found here are just over 600,000 distinct CDR3 sequences, roughly 20% of them singletons; the top ten hold roughly 6.9%. This clonotype was counted many times. Mismatch with germline at one junction end may stem from a read error.

Sequenced material: peripheral blood. The origin of this receptor is a woman under 30 with stable Graves' hyperthyroidism. Some clones in this sample may be carry-over from other donors' samples. The chain joins TRBV2 to TRBJ1-3; D remains unclear. The CDR3: CASRLTVTAGNTTYF. The CDR3 nucleotides are TGTGCCAGCAGACTAACAGTCACGGCAGGAAACACCACATATTTT.